The clone carrying this T cell receptor beta chain was recorded once. These data originate in a study of blood T cell repertoires in COVID-19. The trim removed 9 bases at V and 3 bases at J, leaving 4 bases unmatched. Per the germline V gene, CDR1 is KGHSH and CDR2 is LQKENI. The CDR3 loop spans 13 amino acids. Libraries were prepared by immunoSEQ multiplex PCR; TCRdb keeps only in-frame clonotypes and omits some of them. The sample includes around 400,000 clones, approximately 90% of them seen just once. The receptor was isolated from a woman aged 40 to 49 who had been exposed to COVID-19. The chain combines TRBV18 with TRBJ2-3, with 9 bases matching TRBD1. Specimen: PBMCs or T cells enriched from blood (not recorded which). The CDR3 nucleotides are TGTGCCAGTCGGGACAGGGTTACAGATACGCAGTATTTT. Residues: CASRDRVTDTQYF.